Only a few counts were recorded for the clone carrying this T cell receptor (beta chain). This specimen belongs to a study of T cell responses to AZD1222 COVID-19 vaccine. About the research overall: Second-dose groups at about 4 or about 12 weeks were pooled.

The ends were cut back, 5 bases at V and 5 bases at J, with 16 bases in the middle. Per germline, CDR1 MGHDK and CDR2 SYGVNS. CDR3 length equals 16 residues. Generated by immunoSEQ multiplex PCR, the TCRdb table keeps only in-frame clones and is missing some. Of 150,000 to 200,000 clones in the sample, more than 80% were seen once. This sequence was found in an adult in good health. The source material was peripheral blood, sampled on day 0 of AZD1222 vaccination. This chain joins TRBV25-1 and TRBJ1-6; D perhaps matches TRBD1 (6 bases). CDR3 sequence reads: CASSPLRTDNNSPLHF. CDR3 DNA: TGTGCCAGCAGTCCGCTCCGGACAGATAATAATTCACCCCTCCACTTT.